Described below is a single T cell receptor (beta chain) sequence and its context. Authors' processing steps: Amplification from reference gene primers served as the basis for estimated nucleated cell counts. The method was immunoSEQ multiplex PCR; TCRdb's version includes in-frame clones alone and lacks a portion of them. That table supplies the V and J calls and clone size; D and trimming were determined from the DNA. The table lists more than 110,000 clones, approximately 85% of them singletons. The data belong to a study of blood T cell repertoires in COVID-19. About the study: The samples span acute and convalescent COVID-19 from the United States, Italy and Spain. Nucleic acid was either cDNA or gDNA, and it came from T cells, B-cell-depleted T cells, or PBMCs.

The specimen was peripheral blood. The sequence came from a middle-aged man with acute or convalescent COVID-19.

The CDR3 loop reads CASSSRTGHYGYTF. The CDR3 DNA sequence: TGTGCCAGCAGCTCGCGAACAGGGCACTATGGCTACACCTTC. This rearrangement joins TRBV7-8 to TRBJ1-2; TRBD1 is a possible D gene (6 bases). Germline-derived CDR1 and CDR2 are SGHVS and FQNEAQ. The V end was cut by 4 bases, the J end by 3 bases, with 12 bases between. The CDR3 covers 14 residues.